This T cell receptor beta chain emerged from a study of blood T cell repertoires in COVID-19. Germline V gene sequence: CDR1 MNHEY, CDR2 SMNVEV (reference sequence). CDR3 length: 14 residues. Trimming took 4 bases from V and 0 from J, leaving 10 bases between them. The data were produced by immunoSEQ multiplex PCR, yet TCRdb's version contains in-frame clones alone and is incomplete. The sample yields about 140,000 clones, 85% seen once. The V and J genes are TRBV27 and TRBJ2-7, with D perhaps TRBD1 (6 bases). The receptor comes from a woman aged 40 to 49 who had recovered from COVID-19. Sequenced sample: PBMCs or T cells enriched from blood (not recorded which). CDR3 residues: CASSSTGFSYEQYF. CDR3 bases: TGTGCCAGCAGTTCCACAGGGTTCTCCTACGAGCAGTACTTC.